The T cell receptor beta chain described here comes from a study of blood T cells in healthy people across ages. Primers used in a second PCR of roughly 7 to 12 cycles were a sample-barcoded 5' primer and a J-beta primer mix. From the 5' RACE reads, TCRdb called clonotypes with MiXCR, one entry per CDR3 protein. The sample yields roughly 1.5 million distinct CDR3 sequences, about 42% seen once. The TCR originated in a woman younger than 30 in good health. Sequencing was performed on blood.

The CDR3 protein is CASSLVGGTGGNEQFF. CDR3 bases: TGCGCCAGCAGCTTGGTTGGCGGGACAGGGGGCAATGAGCAGTTCTTC. The chain has TRBV5-1 and TRBJ2-1, with 11 bases identical to TRBD1. CDR1 is SGHRS, CDR2 YFSETQ, per germline. V shed 0 bases, J shed 6 bases, and the junction held 5 bases outside the gene matches. This CDR3 has 16 residues.